The T cell receptor beta chain under discussion was sequenced for a study of blood T cell repertoires in COVID-19. As for the study in general: PBMCs, B-cell-depleted T cells, or T cells were the source of the cDNA or gDNA that made up the material.

Participant age was roughly 18 to 90 years, and participants resided in approximately 25 US areas. Allocation to cohorts depended on clinical history reported by the participants. In the 2 weeks before study entry, exposed participants met a COVID-19 case, which was PCR-confirmed or clinician-diagnosed. Some clones are missing from TCRdb's copy, which holds only in-frame ones; the method was immunoSEQ multiplex PCR. The sample contains some 340,000 clones, approximately 91% of which appear only once. The V end lost 0 bases, the J end lost 1 base, and 3 bases lay between the germline ends. Germline CDR1 reads SEHNR; CDR2 reads FQNEAQ (reference sequence). This CDR3 region has 13 residues. Details on this clone: This CDR3 is also generated by other DNA sequences in the sample.

The clonotype originates from a woman aged 25 to 39 who had been exposed to COVID-19. This sequence joins TRBV7-9 and TRBJ1-2; the D is unclear. The source material was PBMCs or T cells enriched from blood (not recorded which). As DNA, the CDR3 is TGTGCCAGCAGCTTAGCCGGTAACTATGGCTACACCTTC. Translation: CASSLAGNYGYTF.